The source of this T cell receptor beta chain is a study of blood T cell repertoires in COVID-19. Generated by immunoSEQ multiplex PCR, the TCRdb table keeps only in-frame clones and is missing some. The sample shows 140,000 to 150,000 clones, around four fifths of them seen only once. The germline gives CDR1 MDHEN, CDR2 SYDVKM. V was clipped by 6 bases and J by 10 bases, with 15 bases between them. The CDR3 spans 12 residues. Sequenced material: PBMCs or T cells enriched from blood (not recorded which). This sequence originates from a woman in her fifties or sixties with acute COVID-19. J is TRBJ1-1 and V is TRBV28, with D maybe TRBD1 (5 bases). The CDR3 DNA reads TGTGCCAGCAGCCCTACGGGGAGGGGAGCTTTCTTT. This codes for CASSPTGRGAFF.